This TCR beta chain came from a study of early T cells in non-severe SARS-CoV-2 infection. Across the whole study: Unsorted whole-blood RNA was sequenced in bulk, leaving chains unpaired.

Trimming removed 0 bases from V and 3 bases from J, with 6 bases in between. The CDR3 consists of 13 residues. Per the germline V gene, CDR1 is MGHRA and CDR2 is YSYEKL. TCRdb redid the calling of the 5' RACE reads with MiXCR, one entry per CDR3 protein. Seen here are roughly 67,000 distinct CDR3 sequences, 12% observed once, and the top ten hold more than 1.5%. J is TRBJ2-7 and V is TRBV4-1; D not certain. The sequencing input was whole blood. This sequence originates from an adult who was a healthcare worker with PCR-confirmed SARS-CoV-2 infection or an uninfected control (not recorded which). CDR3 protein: CASSQDQVYEQYF. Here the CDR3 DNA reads TGCGCCAGCAGCCAAGATCAGGTCTACGAGCAGTACTTC.